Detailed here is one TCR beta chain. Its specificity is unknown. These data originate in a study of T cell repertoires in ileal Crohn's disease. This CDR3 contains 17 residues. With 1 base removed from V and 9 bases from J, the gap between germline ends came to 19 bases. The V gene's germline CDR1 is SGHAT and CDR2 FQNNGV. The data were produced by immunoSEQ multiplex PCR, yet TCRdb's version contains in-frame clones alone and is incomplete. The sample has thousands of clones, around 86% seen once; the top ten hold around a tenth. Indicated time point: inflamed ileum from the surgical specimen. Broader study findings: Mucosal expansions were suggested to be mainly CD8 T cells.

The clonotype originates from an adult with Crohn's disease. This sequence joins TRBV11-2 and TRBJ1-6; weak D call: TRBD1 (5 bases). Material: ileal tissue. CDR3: CASSLVGGVSDTSPLHF. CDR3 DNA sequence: TGTGCCAGCAGCTTAGTGGGGGGGGTTTCCGATACTTCACCCCTCCACTTT.